One and the same sample provided the 23 T cell receptor beta chains below, sequenced in a study of cytotoxic CD8 clonotypes in ibrutinib-treated CLL. The protocol was immunoSEQ multiplex PCR, while the TCRdb copy is restricted to in-frame clones and leaves out a portion. The profile covers about 21,000 clones, with approximately 81% appearing a single time and roughly 5.8% taken by the ten largest. The specimen was PBMCs, collected before ibrutinib treatment. The receptors were sampled from a human donor with chronic lymphocytic leukemia.

The rearrangement links TRBV7-9 to TRBJ1-2; the D gene is possibly TRBD1 (6 bases). Germline V lookup: CDR1 SEHNR, CDR2 FQNEAQ (reference sequence). The V and J ends lost 8 bases and 2 bases respectively, with 12 bases between them. The CDR3 sequence is 13 residues long. CDR3 sequence: CASGGRRNYGYTF. The CDR3 DNA reads as TGTGCCAGCGGGGGCAGGAGAAACTATGGCTACACCTTC.

V and J are TRBV6-1 and TRBJ2-7, with D perhaps TRBD1 or TRBD2 (6 bases each). V lost 7 bases, J lost 3 bases, and 19 bases lay in between. This CDR3 region has 15 residues. Germline V lookup: CDR1 MNHNS, CDR2 SASEGT. The CDR3 DNA reads TGTGCCAGCATCCGAGGGACACCGGACTACTACGAGCAGTACTTC. It encodes CASIRGTPDYYEQYF.

The chain uses TRBV4-3 and TRBJ2-5, with D perhaps matching TRBD2 (6 bases). Germline V lookup: CDR1 LGHNA, CDR2 YSLEER. V was shortened by 5 bases and J by 5 bases, with 15 bases between the two germline ends. The CDR3 contains 14 residues. The CDR3 DNA follows: TGCGCCAGCAGCAACGGGCGGGGAGAGGAGACCCAGTACTTC. Translated, it gives CASSNGRGEETQYF.

CDR3 DNA: TGTGCCAGCAGCTTATTTAACAGGGGGCGGAATGAGCAGTTCTTC. As protein: CASSLFNRGRNEQFF. The chain employs TRBV7-2 and TRBJ2-1, with 9 bases lining up with TRBD1. The CDR3 has 15 residues. Germline V gene sequence: CDR1 SGHTA, CDR2 FQGNSA. V trimming: 2 bases; J trimming: 7 bases; junction bases outside the gene matches: 6.

The V and J genes are TRBV29-1 and TRBJ1-1; 8 bases match TRBD1. J gave up 1 base and V 7 bases, and 5 bases lay outside the gene matches. The CDR3 consists of 13 residues. From germline, CDR1 is SQVTM and CDR2 ANQGSEA. This chain's CDR3 is CSATGGWNTEAFF. CDR3 DNA sequence: TGCAGCGCAACAGGGGGATGGAACACTGAAGCTTTCTTT.

The chain has TRBV18 and TRBJ2-5; possible D gene TRBD2, 5 bases. Germline-derived CDR1 and CDR2 are KGHSH and LQKENI. The CDR3 has 15 residues. V lost 6 bases to trimming and J lost 0 bases, with 14 bases between them. In nucleotides, the CDR3 is TGTGCCAGCTCCCCCCTGTGGGGAGACCAAGAGACCCAGTACTTC. Residues: CASSPLWGDQETQYF.

This sequence joins TRBV5-6 and TRBJ2-2; TRBD1 matches at 9 bases. The CDR3 covers 15 residues. V was clipped by 4 bases and J by 5 bases; unmatched bases: 6. The germline CDR1 and CDR2 sequences are SGHDT and YYEEEE. CDR3 region: CASSPGQGRTGELFF. In DNA, the CDR3 is TGTGCCAGCAGCCCTGGACAGGGGAGGACCGGGGAGCTGTTTTTT.

This sequence joins TRBV13 and TRBJ2-3, with 8 bases that match TRBD2. This CDR3 comprises 16 residues. J lost 4 bases, V lost 0 bases, and 6 bases had no gene match. Germline assignment: CDR1 PRHDT and CDR2 FYEKMQ (reference sequence). The CDR3 coding sequence is TGTGCCAGCAGCTTAGGCGGGGGGGCGTCCTCAGATACGCAGTATTTT. Protein: CASSLGGGASSDTQYF.

V usage is TRBV5-6 and J usage is TRBJ2-7; the D is unclear. Trimming cost V 3 bases and J 3 bases, with 7 bases left between them. Germline CDR1 SGHDT, CDR2 YYEEEE. The CDR3 is 12 amino acids. The CDR3 bases are TGTGCCAGCAGCTCCTACAGCTACGAGCAGTACTTC. Translated, it gives CASSSYSYEQYF.

V usage is TRBV7-2 and J usage is TRBJ2-5; a weak D match, TRBD2 (6 bases). CDR1 and CDR2 from the germline V gene are SGHTA and FQGNSA. Trimming took 1 base from V and 0 from J, leaving 15 bases between them. The CDR3 is made up of 17 amino acids. CDR3 loop: CASSLEGRRPNQETQYF. CDR3 nucleotides: TGTGCCAGCAGCTTAGAGGGGAGGAGACCCAACCAAGAGACCCAGTACTTC.

The V call is TRBV6-1, the J call TRBJ2-1; the D gene is possibly TRBD1 (5 bases). Germline values: CDR1 MNHNS, CDR2 SASEGT. Trimming cost V 3 bases and J 2 bases, with 14 bases left between them. The CDR3 has 16 residues. The CDR3 loop is CASSELKGSTYNEQFF. The CDR3 bases are TGTGCCAGCAGTGAGTTGAAGGGGTCAACCTACAATGAGCAGTTCTTC.

This clone has only a few counts. The chain couples TRBV6-1 to TRBJ2-7, with 9 bases fitting TRBD2. J lost 6 bases, V lost 7 bases, and 7 bases had no gene match. The CDR3 totals 13 residues. The germline V gene has CDR1 MNHNS and CDR2 SASEGT. The CDR3 coding sequence is TGTGCCAGCACCGGGACTAGCCTCGGCGAGCAGTACTTC. Residues: CASTGTSLGEQYF.

This rearrangement joins TRBV5-1 to TRBJ2-7, with 8 nucleotides matching TRBD1. In germline, CDR1 is SGHRS, CDR2 YFSETQ. With V trimmed by 4 bases and J by 3 bases, 6 bases remained unmatched. CDR3 length: 14 amino acids. DNA of the CDR3: TGCGCCAGCAGCCAAAGGACAGGGCTCTACGAGCAGTACTTC. Translation: CASSQRTGLYEQYF.

In its sample, this clone is medium-sized. The chain has TRBV18 and TRBJ2-1; D gene ambiguous. The V end was cut by 1 base, the J end by 6 bases, with 10 bases between. The CDR3 has 14 amino acids. The germline V gene has CDR1 KGHSH and CDR2 LQKENI. CDR3: CASSPLSFINEQFF. The CDR3 DNA sequence: TGTGCCAGCTCACCACTAAGCTTTATCAATGAGCAGTTCTTC.

CDR3 sequence (DNA): TGTGCCAGCACCCGGACAGGGAACTCCTACGAGCAGTACTTC. Residues: CASTRTGNSYEQYF. V usage is TRBV27 and J usage is TRBJ2-7; TRBD1 aligns across 8 bases. The CDR3 loop spans 14 amino acids. V was clipped by 7 bases and J by 0 bases; unmatched bases: 5. Germline CDR1 reads MNHEY; CDR2 reads SMNVEV (reference sequence).

The chain couples TRBV27 to TRBJ1-2; possibly TRBD1 for D (5 bases). Germline lookup yields CDR1 MNHEY and CDR2 SMNVEV (reference sequence). The CDR3 has 15 residues. The V end was cut by 3 bases, the J end by 0 bases, with 11 bases between. For the CDR3, the DNA is TGTGCCAGCAGTTTGTCTCAGGGTCCTAACTATGGCTACACCTTC. Translation: CASSLSQGPNYGYTF.

This clone was observed once. J is TRBJ2-2 and V is TRBV28; 10 bases map to TRBD2. This CDR3 contains 17 residues. J lost 1 base, V lost 3 bases, and 5 bases had no gene match. Germline V gene lookup returns CDR1 MDHEN and CDR2 SYDVKM. The CDR3 protein is CASSFSSGGLNTGELFF. The CDR3 DNA follows: TGTGCCAGCAGTTTTAGTAGCGGGGGGTTGAACACCGGGGAGCTGTTTTTT.

The CDR3 sequence: CASSLEASPLHF. The CDR3 DNA follows: TGTGCCAGCAGCTTAGAGGCTTCACCCCTCCACTTT. The V call is TRBV11-1, the J call TRBJ1-6; D is unresolved. Deletions cut 1 base from V and 9 bases from J, with 4 bases between. In germline, CDR1 is SGHAT, CDR2 FQDESV (reference sequence). CDR3 size: 12 residues.

This chain uses TRBV4-3 with TRBJ2-5; 8 bases match TRBD1. CDR3 length: 15 amino acids. The trim removed 0 bases at V and 5 bases at J, leaving 5 bases unmatched. Germline lookup yields CDR1 LGHNA and CDR2 YSLEER. The CDR3: CASSQEPRGLETQYF. The CDR3 coding sequence is TGCGCCAGCAGCCAAGAGCCCAGGGGGCTGGAGACCCAGTACTTC.

The chain employs TRBV27 and TRBJ1-2, with TRBD1 as a possible D gene (6 bases). Between the trimmed V and J ends, which lost 4 bases and 8 bases, there was a span of 17 bases. This CDR3 spans 14 amino acids. The germline V gene encodes CDR1 MNHEY and CDR2 SMNVEV (reference sequence). CDR3 protein: CASSSTDRPPGYTF. For the CDR3, the DNA is TGTGCCAGCAGTTCTACTGACAGGCCTCCAGGCTACACCTTC.

The J gene is TRBJ1-1, the V gene TRBV6-5; tentatively, D is TRBD1 (5 bases). Germline V CDR1 and CDR2: MNHEY, SVGAGI. The V gene lost 5 bases and the J gene lost 3 bases, with 13 bases spanning the gap. The CDR3 has 14 amino acids. CDR3 DNA sequence: TGTGCCAGCAGTGCCCGACAGCGACACACTGAAGCTTTCTTT. As protein: CASSARQRHTEAFF.

CDR3 region: CASSSPGRANSPLHF. CDR3 DNA: TGTGCCAGCAGCTCCCCCGGCAGGGCGAATTCACCCCTCCACTTT. This chain connects TRBV7-9 to TRBJ1-6; D perhaps matches TRBD1 (5 bases). V lost 4 bases, J lost 7 bases, and 14 bases lay in between. Germline lookup yields CDR1 SEHNR and CDR2 FQNEAQ (reference sequence). This CDR3 spans 15 amino acids.

This chain joins TRBV14 and TRBJ2-6; 9 bases align to TRBD1. V was pared by 4 bases and J by 2 bases, with 9 bases of the junction left unmatched. CDR1 is SGHDN and CDR2 is FVKESK in the germline V gene. The CDR3 extends over 18 amino acids. The CDR3, as DNA: TGTGCCAGCAGCCCGCAAACGGGACAGGGAACTGGGGCCAACGTCCTGACTTTC. This translates into CASSPQTGQGTGANVLTF.